Presented here are 26 T cell receptor beta chains from one specimen sequenced in a study of shared clonotypes between healthy human individuals. Libraries were prepared by immunoSEQ multiplex PCR; TCRdb keeps only in-frame clonotypes and omits some of them. This sample yields approximately 2.5 million clones, of which 93% are seen a single time; around 0.37% belongs to the top ten. The source material was naive CD4+ T cells from PBMCs. As for subset: CD45RA+ positively selected. The receptors derive from a man between 18 and 29 years old in good health. Some clones in this sample may be carry-over from other donors' samples.

J is TRBJ2-1 and V is TRBV10-1, with a possible D match to TRBD1 (5 bases). In germline, CDR1 is WNHNN, CDR2 SYGVQD (reference sequence). Trimming stripped 0 bases from V and 7 bases from J, with 16 bases between. This CDR3 has 16 amino acids. The CDR3 loop reads CASSESAGPVGNEQFF. The CDR3 region has the DNA TGCGCCAGCAGTGAGTCCGCAGGGCCCGTTGGGAATGAGCAGTTCTTC.

CDR3 sequence: CASSSTEATPYGYTF. DNA for the CDR3: TGTGCCAGCAGCTCAACAGAAGCCACTCCCTATGGCTACACCTTC. This chain uses TRBV7-8 with TRBJ1-2, with D unclear. Germline CDR1 and CDR2: SGHVS and FQNEAQ. V lost 4 bases and J lost 4, with 16 bases in between. The CDR3 runs 15 residues.

This clone was seen only a few times. The chain combines TRBV18 with TRBJ1-5; no definite D call. The CDR3 runs 14 residues. The germline gives CDR1 KGHSH, CDR2 LQKENI. V shed 1 base and J shed 4 bases, with 8 bases lying between them. The CDR3 DNA sequence: TGTGCCAGCTCACCACTAAGGGAGAATCAGCCCCAGCATTTT. Translation: CASSPLRENQPQHF.

The V call is TRBV7-3, the J call TRBJ2-2; D possibly corresponds to TRBD2 (6 bases). Trimming shortened V by 5 bases and J by 7 bases, and 17 bases separated the two germline ends. Germline lookup yields CDR1 SGHTA and CDR2 FQGTGA. This CDR3 comprises 15 residues. This CDR3 is CASSPSQQGGGELFF. The CDR3 nucleotides are TGTGCCAGCAGCCCCTCCCAGCAGGGAGGCGGGGAGCTGTTTTTT.

The chain carries TRBV30 and TRBJ2-7; 7 bases align to TRBD2. V lost 4 bases and J lost 0; bases outside the gene matches: 3. CDR1 and CDR2 from the germline V gene are GTSNPN and SVGIG (reference sequence). This CDR3 spans 13 amino acids. The CDR3 nucleotides are TGTGCCTGGACGGGACTACACTCCTACGAGCAGTACTTC. It specifies CAWTGLHSYEQYF.

This rearrangement joins TRBV4-2 to TRBJ1-2; TRBD1 might be the D (5 bases). V gave up 4 bases and J gave up 3 bases, with 15 bases separating them. This CDR3 is built from 15 residues. Germline V gives CDR1 LGHNA, CDR2 YNFKEQ. The CDR3 reads CASSLPGSGDYGYTF. CDR3 nucleotide sequence: TGTGCCAGCAGCCTTCCTGGGTCGGGGGACTATGGCTACACCTTC.

The chain couples TRBV12-5 to TRBJ2-7, with no clear D. The CDR3 sequence is 13 residues long. Trimming removed 2 bases from V and 5 bases from J, with 10 bases in between. The V gene's germline CDR1 is LGHNT and CDR2 FRNRAP. CDR3 region: CASGLSTGHEQYF. The CDR3 DNA follows: TGTGCTAGTGGTTTGTCCACTGGCCACGAGCAGTACTTC.

The chain uses TRBV27 and TRBJ1-2, with D maybe TRBD1 (6 bases). Germline values: CDR1 MNHEY, CDR2 SMNVEV (reference sequence). CDR3 length: 14 amino acids. Trimming cost V 5 bases and J 8 bases, with 18 bases left between them. The CDR3 here is CASSPNGDIGGYTF. The CDR3 coding sequence is TGTGCCAGCAGTCCAAACGGGGACATCGGGGGCTACACCTTC.

The CDR3 nucleotides are TGTGCCAGCAGCAAAGTCGGCGGGCCGCTCCCTGAGCAGTTCTTC. Amino acids: CASSKVGGPLPEQFF. This chain uses TRBV21-1 with TRBJ2-1; TRBD2, the table's D call, was not compared with the DNA. TRBV21-1 corresponds to a pseudogene. The CDR3 length is 15 residues.

This clone was detected only once. V usage is TRBV29-1 and J usage is TRBJ2-3, with a possible D match to TRBD2 (6 bases). Germline assignment: CDR1 SQVTM and CDR2 ANQGSEA. V was trimmed by 2 bases and J by 2 bases, leaving 14 bases between them. The CDR3 spans 15 residues. CDR3 residues: CSVESQAGYTDTQYF. CDR3 nucleotide sequence: TGCAGCGTTGAATCCCAAGCGGGTTACACAGATACGCAGTATTTT.

This clone was detected once. The chain combines TRBV10-3 with TRBJ2-7, with D perhaps TRBD1 (5 bases). Germline-derived CDR1 and CDR2 are ENHRY and SYGVKD. There are 14 residues in the CDR3. V dropped 3 bases and J dropped 4 bases, with 13 bases sitting between them. The CDR3 is CAISDLAGMYEQYF. The CDR3 nucleotides are TGTGCCATCAGTGACCTGGCAGGGATGTACGAGCAGTACTTC.

This clone was detected a few times. V gene TRBV28 combines with J gene TRBJ1-1; no clear D. Germline CDR1 is MDHEN and CDR2 is SYDVKM. There are 12 residues in the CDR3. V was trimmed by 4 bases and J by 5 bases, leaving 8 bases between them. The CDR3 region has the DNA TGTGCCAGCAGTTCACAGAGGACTGAAGCTTTCTTT. Protein: CASSSQRTEAFF.

The chain is built from TRBV19 and TRBJ2-3; D is undetermined. Trimming cost V 5 bases and J 4 bases, with 10 bases left between them. The CDR3 extends over 13 amino acids. CDR1 and CDR2 from the germline V gene are LNHDA and SQIVND (reference sequence). CDR3 sequence reads: CASSPPWADTQYF. The CDR3 DNA is TGTGCCAGTAGTCCGCCGTGGGCAGATACGCAGTATTTT. The whole variable domain, filled in from reference TRBV19 and TRBJ2-3, reads DGGITQSPKYLFRKEGQNVTLSCEQNLNHDAMYWYRQDPGQGLRLIYYSQIVNDFQKGDIAEGYSVSREKKESFPLTVTSAQKNPTAFYLCASSPPWADTQYFGPGTRLTVL.

This rearrangement joins TRBV28 to TRBJ2-1; 11 bases line up with TRBD2. CDR1 and CDR2 from the germline V gene are MDHEN and SYDVKM. The V segment lost 6 bases and the J segment 7 bases; nucleotides outside the gene matches: 8. CDR3 size: 15 residues. The CDR3 region is CASSILAGVRNEQFF. DNA for the CDR3: TGTGCCAGCAGCATACTAGCGGGAGTTAGAAATGAGCAGTTCTTC.

The rearrangement links TRBV14 to TRBJ2-3; 7 bases align to TRBD2. Germline V gives CDR1 SGHDN, CDR2 FVKESK. V lost 0 bases and J lost 2; bases outside the gene matches: 8. This CDR3 spans 17 amino acids. Written as DNA, the CDR3 is TGTGCCAGCAGCCAAGATCTTCTAAGCGGGATCACAGATACGCAGTATTTT. Residues: CASSQDLLSGITDTQYF.

This chain uses TRBV5-4 with TRBJ2-1, with TRBD2 as a possible D gene (5 bases). Looked up from germline, CDR1 is SGHNT and CDR2 is YYREEE (reference sequence). The CDR3 is made up of 15 amino acids. V dropped 4 bases and J dropped 3 bases, with 14 bases sitting between them. In nucleotides, the CDR3 is TGTGCCAGCAGCGAGGGCCCTGAGGGCTACAATGAGCAGTTCTTC. It translates to CASSEGPEGYNEQFF.

The CDR3 spells CASSTAGYSWNTEAFF. CDR3 bases: TGTGCCAGTAGTACAGCAGGGTACTCCTGGAACACTGAAGCTTTCTTT. V gene TRBV19 combines with J gene TRBJ1-1; D might be TRBD1 (5 bases). Trimming removed 4 bases at V and 1 base at J, with 16 bases between. The CDR3 sequence is 16 residues long. The germline gives CDR1 LNHDA, CDR2 SQIVND (reference sequence). Supplemented by reference TRBV19 and TRBJ1-1, the full variable domain reads DGGITQSPKYLFRKEGQNVTLSCEQNLNHDAMYWYRQDPGQGLRLIYYSQIVNDFQKGDIAEGYSVSREKKESFPLTVTSAQKNPTAFYLCASSTAGYSWNTEAFFGQGTRLTVV.

The CDR3 DNA reads as TGTGCCAGCAGCTCGGATATATTCTACGAGCAGTACTTC. Translating it yields CASSSDIFYEQYF. This chain joins TRBV7-3 and TRBJ2-7; D gene unclear. V was cut by 4 bases and J by 3 bases, with 10 bases left in between. The germline V gene encodes CDR1 SGHTA and CDR2 FQGTGA. This CDR3 region has 13 residues.

The chain carries TRBV5-6 and TRBJ2-3; no firm D call. The length of the CDR3 is 15 residues. With 0 bases removed from V and 4 bases from J, the gap between germline ends came to 12 bases. Germline CDR1 SGHDT, CDR2 YYEEEE. CDR3 coding DNA: TGTGCCAGCAGCTTGGGCCCGACTGGGGCAGATACGCAGTATTTT. Translating gives CASSLGPTGADTQYF.

To note about this clone: This CDR3 is also generated by other DNA sequences in the sample. The V and J genes are TRBV2 and TRBJ1-2, with a weak D call TRBD1 (6 bases). The CDR3 contains 12 residues. Between the trimmed V and J ends, which lost 6 bases and 4 bases, there was a span of 9 bases. Germline V gene sequence: CDR1 SNHLY, CDR2 FYNNEI. CDR3 in amino acids: CASSETGYGYTF. CDR3 bases: TGTGCCAGCAGCGAGACAGGCTATGGCTACACCTTC. Combining the CDR3 with reference TRBV2 and TRBJ1-2 gives the whole variable domain EPEVTQTPSHQVTQMGQEVILRCVPISNHLYFYWYRQILGQKVEFLVSFYNNEISEKSEIFDDQFSVERPDGSNFTLKIRSTKLEDSAMYFCASSETGYGYTFGSGTRLTVV.

The chain recombines TRBV4-3 with TRBJ2-5; D could derive from TRBD1 or TRBD2 (6 bases each). V gave up 0 bases and J gave up 4 bases, with 21 bases separating them. Germline CDR1 is LGHNA and CDR2 is YSLEER. CDR3 size: 18 residues. CDR3 protein: CASSQDGGGVGAGETQYF. The DNA for the CDR3 is TGCGCCAGCAGCCAAGACGGAGGGGGAGTCGGTGCGGGAGAGACCCAGTACTTC.

The chain has TRBV29-1 and TRBJ2-7; D assignment may be TRBD1 or TRBD2 (6 bases each). V gave up 5 bases and J gave up 7 bases, with 21 bases separating them. The CDR3 contains 14 residues. Looked up from germline, CDR1 is SQVTM and CDR2 is ANQGSEA. As DNA, the CDR3 is TGCAGCGTTCGGAGCCAGGGACAAGGAGGGGAGCAGTACTTC. This sequence encodes CSVRSQGQGGEQYF.

The CDR3 nucleotides are TGTGCCAGCAGCCGAGCGGGAGAGATCGGGGAGCTGTTTTTT. It specifies CASSRAGEIGELFF. The chain is built from TRBV7-9 and TRBJ2-2, with 8 bases lining up with TRBD2. V lost 5 bases to trimming and J lost 7 bases; unmatched junction nucleotides: 6. The CDR3 length is 14 residues. Germline CDR1 is SEHNR and CDR2 is FQNEAQ (reference sequence).

The chain is built from TRBV6-6 and TRBJ1-2, with 8 bases that match TRBD1. V gave up 0 bases and J gave up 2 bases; unmatched junction bases: 5. Germline CDR1 MNHNY, CDR2 SVGAGI (reference sequence). There are 16 residues in the CDR3. CDR3 in DNA: TGTGCCAGCAGTTACTCTTCCCGACAGGGGAACTATGGCTACACCTTC. It codes for CASSYSSRQGNYGYTF.

The chain carries TRBV2 and TRBJ1-4, with 9 bases fitting TRBD1. Germline V lookup: CDR1 SNHLY, CDR2 FYNNEI. The ends lost 1 base at V and 12 bases at J; junction bases unmatched: 6. The CDR3 sequence is 14 residues long. The CDR3 DNA reads as TGTGCCAGCAGTGAAGAGGGACAGGGTAGACAACTGTTTTTT. This sequence encodes CASSEEGQGRQLFF.

Comment on this clone: One end of the junction is discordant with germline, which a read error may explain. V gene TRBV27 combines with J gene TRBJ2-4, with D uncertain. CDR1 and CDR2 (germline): MNHEY, SMNVEV (reference sequence). The CDR3 consists of 14 residues. The CDR3 sequence: CASTRDIATNIQYF. CDR3 in DNA: TGTGCCAGCACTCGCGATATAGCCACAAACATTCAGTACTTC.